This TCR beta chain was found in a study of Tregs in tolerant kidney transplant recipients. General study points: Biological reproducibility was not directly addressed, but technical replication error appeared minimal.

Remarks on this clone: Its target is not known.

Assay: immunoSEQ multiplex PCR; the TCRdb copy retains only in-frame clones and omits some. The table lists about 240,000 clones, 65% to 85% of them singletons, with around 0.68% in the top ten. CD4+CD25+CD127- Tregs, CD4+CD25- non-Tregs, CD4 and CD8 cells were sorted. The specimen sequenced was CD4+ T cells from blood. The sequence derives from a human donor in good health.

The CDR3 DNA reads TGTGCCAGCAGTTACTCGCGGGGGGCGTCAGATACGCAGTATTTT. Translation: CASSYSRGASDTQYF. The V gene is TRBV6-5, the J gene TRBJ2-3; 8 bases match TRBD2. V was clipped by 0 bases and J by 4 bases; unmatched bases: 3. The CDR3 has 15 residues. CDR1 and CDR2 (germline): MNHEY, SVGAGI.